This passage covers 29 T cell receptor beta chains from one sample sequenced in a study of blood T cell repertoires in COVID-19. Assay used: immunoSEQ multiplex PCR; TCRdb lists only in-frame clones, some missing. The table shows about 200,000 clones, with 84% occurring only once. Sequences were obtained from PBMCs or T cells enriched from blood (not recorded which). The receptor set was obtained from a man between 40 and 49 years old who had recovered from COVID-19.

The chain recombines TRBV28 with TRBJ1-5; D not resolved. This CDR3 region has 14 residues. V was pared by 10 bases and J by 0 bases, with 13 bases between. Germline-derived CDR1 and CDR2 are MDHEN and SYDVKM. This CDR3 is CANGEINSNQPQHF. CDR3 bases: TGTGCCAACGGGGAGATTAATAGCAATCAGCCCCAGCATTTT.

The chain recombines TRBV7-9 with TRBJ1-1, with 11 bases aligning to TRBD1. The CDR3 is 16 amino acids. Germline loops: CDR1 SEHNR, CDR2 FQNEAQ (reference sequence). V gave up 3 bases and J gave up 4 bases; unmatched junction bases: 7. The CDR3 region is CASSLSGTGGGTEAFF. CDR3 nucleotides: TGTGCCAGCAGCTTGTCCGGGACAGGGGGAGGCACTGAAGCTTTCTTT.

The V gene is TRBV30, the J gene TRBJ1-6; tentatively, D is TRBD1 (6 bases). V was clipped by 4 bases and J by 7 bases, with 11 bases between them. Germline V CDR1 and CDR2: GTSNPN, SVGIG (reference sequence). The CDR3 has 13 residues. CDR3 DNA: TGTGCCTGGAAAGGGCAGGGGAATTCACCCCTCCACTTT. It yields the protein CAWKGQGNSPLHF.

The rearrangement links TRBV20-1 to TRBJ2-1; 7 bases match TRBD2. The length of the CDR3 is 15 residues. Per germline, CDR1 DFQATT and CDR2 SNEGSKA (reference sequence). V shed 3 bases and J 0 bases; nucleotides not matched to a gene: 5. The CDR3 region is CSASGRGDSYNEQFF. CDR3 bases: TGCAGTGCTAGTGGACGGGGGGACTCCTACAATGAGCAGTTCTTC.

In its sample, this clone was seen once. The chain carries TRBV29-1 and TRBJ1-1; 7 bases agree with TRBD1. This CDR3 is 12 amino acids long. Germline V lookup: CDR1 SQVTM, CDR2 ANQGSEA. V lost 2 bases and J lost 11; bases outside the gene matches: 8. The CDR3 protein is CSVEKGQRPAFF. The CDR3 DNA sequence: TGCAGCGTTGAAAAGGGACAGCGACCCGCTTTCTTT.

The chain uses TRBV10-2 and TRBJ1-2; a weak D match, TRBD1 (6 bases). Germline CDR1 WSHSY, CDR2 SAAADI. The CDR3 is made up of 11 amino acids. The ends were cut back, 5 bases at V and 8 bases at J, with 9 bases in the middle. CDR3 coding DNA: TGCGCCAGCAGTCCAGGGGTCGGCTACACCTTC. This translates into CASSPGVGYTF.

The CDR3 nucleotides read TGTGCCAGCAGCTTGGTCCCAGGGGTCGGAACTGAAGCTTTCTTT. This translates into CASSLVPGVGTEAFF. The V and J genes are TRBV5-6 and TRBJ1-1, with D tentatively TRBD1 (6 bases). Germline V gene data show CDR1 as SGHDT and CDR2 as YYEEEE. V was cut by 0 bases and J by 5 bases, with 14 bases left in between. The CDR3 length is 15 residues.

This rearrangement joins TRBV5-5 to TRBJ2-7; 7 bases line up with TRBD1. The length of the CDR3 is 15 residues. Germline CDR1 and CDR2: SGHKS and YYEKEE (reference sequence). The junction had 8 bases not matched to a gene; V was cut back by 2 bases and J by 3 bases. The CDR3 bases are TGTGCCAGCAGCTTTTCGGACGGGGACAGCTACGAGCAGTACTTC. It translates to CASSFSDGDSYEQYF.

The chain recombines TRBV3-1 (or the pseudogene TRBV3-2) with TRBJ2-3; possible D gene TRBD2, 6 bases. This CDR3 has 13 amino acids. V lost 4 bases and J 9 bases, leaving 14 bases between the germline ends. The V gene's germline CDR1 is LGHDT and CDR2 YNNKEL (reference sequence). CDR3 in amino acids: CASSPLAGKTQYF. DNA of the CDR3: TGTGCCAGCAGCCCCCTCGCGGGAAAAACGCAGTATTTT.

CDR3 residues: CASRVGGNTEAFF. In DNA form, the CDR3 reads TGCGCCAGCAGGGTTGGCGGGAACACTGAAGCTTTCTTT. V and J are TRBV5-1 and TRBJ1-1; D is uncertain. Trimming stripped 5 bases from V and 1 base from J, with 9 bases between. CDR1 is SGHRS and CDR2 is YFSETQ in the germline V gene. CDR3 length: 13 residues.

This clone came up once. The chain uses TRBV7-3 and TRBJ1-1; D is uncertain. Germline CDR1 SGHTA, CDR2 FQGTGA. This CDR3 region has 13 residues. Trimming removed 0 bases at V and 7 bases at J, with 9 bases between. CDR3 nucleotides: TGTGCCAGCAGCTTAACGAAAGAGGGTGAAGCTTTCTTT. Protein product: CASSLTKEGEAFF.

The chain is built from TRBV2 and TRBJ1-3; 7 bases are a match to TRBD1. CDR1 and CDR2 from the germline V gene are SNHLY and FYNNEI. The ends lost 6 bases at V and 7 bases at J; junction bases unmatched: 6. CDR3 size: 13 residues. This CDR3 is CASRTGSVNTIYF. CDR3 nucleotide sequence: TGTGCCAGCAGGACAGGGTCAGTCAACACCATATATTTT.

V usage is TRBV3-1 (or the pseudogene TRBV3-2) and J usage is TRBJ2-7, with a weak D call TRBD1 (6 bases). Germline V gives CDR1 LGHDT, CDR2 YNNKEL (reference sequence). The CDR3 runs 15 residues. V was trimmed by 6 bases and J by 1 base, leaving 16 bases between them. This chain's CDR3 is CASRSQGQGSYEQYF. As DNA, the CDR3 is TGTGCCAGCAGATCGCAGGGGCAAGGATCCTACGAGCAGTACTTC.

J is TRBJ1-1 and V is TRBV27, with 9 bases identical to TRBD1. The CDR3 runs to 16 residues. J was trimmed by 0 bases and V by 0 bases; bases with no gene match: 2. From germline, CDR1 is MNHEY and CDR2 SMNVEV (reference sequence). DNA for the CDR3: TGTGCCAGCAGTTTATCGGGACAGGGCATGAACACTGAAGCTTTCTTT. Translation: CASSLSGQGMNTEAFF.

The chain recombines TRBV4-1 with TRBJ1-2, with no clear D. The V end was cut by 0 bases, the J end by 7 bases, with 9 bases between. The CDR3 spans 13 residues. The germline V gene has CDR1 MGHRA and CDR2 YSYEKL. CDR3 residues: CASSQEPIRGYTF. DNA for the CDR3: TGCGCCAGCAGCCAAGAGCCTATTCGTGGCTACACCTTC.

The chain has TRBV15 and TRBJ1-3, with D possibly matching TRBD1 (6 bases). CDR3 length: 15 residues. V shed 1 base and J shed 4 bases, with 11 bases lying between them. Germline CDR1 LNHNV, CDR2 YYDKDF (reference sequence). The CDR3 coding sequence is TGTGCCACCAGCAGAGCAGGGGTGCGCGGAAACACCATATATTTT. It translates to CATSRAGVRGNTIYF.

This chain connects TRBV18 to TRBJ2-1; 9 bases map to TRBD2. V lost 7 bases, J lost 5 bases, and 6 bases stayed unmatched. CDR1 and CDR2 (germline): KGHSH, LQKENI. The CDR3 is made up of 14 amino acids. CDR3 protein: CASLQTSGNNEQFF. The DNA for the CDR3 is TGTGCCAGCTTACAGACTAGCGGAAACAATGAGCAGTTCTTC.

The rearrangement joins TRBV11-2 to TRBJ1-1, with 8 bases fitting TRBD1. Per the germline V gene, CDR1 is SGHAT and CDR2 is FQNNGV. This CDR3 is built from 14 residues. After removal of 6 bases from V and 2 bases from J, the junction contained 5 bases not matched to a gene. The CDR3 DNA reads TGTGCCAGCAGTCTTACAGGGGGAAACACTGAAGCTTTCTTT. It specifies CASSLTGGNTEAFF.

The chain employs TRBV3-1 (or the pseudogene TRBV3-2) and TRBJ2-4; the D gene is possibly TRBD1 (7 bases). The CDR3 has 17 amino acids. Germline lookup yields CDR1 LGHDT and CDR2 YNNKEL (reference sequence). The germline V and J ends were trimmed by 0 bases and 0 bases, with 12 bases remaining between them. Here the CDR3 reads CASSQDWGDRAKNIQYF. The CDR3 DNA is TGTGCCAGCAGCCAAGATTGGGGGGACAGAGCCAAAAACATTCAGTACTTC.

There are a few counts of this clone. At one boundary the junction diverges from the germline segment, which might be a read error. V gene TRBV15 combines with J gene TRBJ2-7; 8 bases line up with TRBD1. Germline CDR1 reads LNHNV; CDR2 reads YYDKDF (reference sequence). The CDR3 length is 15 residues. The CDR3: CATSRDRGFAYEQYF. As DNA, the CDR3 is TGTGCCACCAGCCGAGACAGGGGCTTTGCCTACGAGCAGTACTTC.

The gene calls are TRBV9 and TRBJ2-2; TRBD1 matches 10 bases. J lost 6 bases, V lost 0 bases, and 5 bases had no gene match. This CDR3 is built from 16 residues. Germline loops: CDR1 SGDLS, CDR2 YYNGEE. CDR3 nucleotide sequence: TGTGCCAGCAGCGTAGGGACAGGGGGGTTTCCCGGGGAGCTGTTTTTT. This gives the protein CASSVGTGGFPGELFF. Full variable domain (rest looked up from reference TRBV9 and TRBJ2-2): DSGVTQTPKHLITATGQRVTLRCSPRSGDLSVYWYQQSLDQGLQFLIQYYNGEERAKGNILERFSAQQFPDLHSELNLSSLELGDSALYFCASSVGTGGFPGELFFGEGSRLTVL.

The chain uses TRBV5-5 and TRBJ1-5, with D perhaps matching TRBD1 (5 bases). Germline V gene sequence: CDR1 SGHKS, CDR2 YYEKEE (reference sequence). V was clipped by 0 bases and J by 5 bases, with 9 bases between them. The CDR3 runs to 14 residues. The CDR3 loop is CASSLDGTDQPQHF. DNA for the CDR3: TGTGCCAGCAGCTTGGACGGGACTGATCAGCCCCAGCATTTT. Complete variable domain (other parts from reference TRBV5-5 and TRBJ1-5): DAGVTQSPTHLIKTRGQQVTLRCSPISGHKSVSWYQQVLGQGPQFIFQYYEKEERGRGNFPDRFSARQFPNYSSELNVNALLLGDSALYLCASSLDGTDQPQHFGDGTRLSIL.

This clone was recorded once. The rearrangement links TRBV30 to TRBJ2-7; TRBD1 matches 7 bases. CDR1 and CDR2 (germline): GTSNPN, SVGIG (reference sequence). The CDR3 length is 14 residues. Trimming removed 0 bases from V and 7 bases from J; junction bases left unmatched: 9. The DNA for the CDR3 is TGTGCCTGGAGTGTAAGACAGGGAACGGGGGAGCAGTACTTC. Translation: CAWSVRQGTGEQYF.

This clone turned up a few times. The CDR3 reads CASSHKRDRGRYEQFF. DNA of the CDR3: TGTGCCAGCAGCCACAAGAGGGACAGGGGGAGGTATGAGCAGTTCTTC. J is TRBJ2-1 and V is TRBV14, with 11 bases lining up with TRBD1. This CDR3 region has 16 residues. The germline gives CDR1 SGHDN, CDR2 FVKESK. J gave up 8 bases and V 3 bases, and 9 bases lay outside the gene matches.

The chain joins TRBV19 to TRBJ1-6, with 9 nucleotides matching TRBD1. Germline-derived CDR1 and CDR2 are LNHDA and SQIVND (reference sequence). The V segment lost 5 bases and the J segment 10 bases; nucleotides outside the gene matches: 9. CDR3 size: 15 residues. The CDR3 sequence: CASSHPGQGPSPLHF. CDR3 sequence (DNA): TGTGCCAGTAGTCATCCGGGACAGGGTCCCTCACCCCTCCACTTT.

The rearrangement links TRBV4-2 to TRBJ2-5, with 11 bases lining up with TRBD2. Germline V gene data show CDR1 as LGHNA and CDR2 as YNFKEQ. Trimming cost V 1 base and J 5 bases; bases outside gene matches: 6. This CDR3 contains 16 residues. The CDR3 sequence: CASSQVSGGASETQYF. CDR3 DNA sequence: TGTGCCAGCAGCCAAGTTAGCGGGGGGGCCTCGGAGACCCAGTACTTC.

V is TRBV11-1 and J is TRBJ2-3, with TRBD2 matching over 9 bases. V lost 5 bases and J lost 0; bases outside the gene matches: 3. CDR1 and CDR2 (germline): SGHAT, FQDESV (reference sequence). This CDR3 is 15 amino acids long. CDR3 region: CASSERGASTDTQYF. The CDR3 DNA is TGTGCCAGCAGCGAGCGGGGGGCAAGCACAGATACGCAGTATTTT. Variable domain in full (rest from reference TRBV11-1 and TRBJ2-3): EAEVAQSPRYKITEKSQAVAFWCDPISGHATLYWYRQILGQGPELLVQFQDESVVDDSQLPKDRFSAERLKGVDSTLKIQPAELGDSAMYLCASSERGASTDTQYFGPGTRLTVL.

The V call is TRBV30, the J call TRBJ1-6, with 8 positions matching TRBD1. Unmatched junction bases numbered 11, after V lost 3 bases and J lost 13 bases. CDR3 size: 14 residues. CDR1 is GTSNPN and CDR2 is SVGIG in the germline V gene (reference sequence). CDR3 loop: CAWRPTGAFFPLHF. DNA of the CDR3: TGTGCCTGGAGACCGACAGGGGCGTTCTTTCCCCTCCACTTT.

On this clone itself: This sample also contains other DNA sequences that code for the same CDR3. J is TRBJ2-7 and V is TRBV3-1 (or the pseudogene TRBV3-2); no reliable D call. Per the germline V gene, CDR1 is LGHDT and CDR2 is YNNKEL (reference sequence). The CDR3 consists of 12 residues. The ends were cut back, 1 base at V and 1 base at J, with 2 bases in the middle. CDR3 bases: TGTGCCAGCAGCCAAGTATCCTACGAGCAGTACTTC. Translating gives CASSQVSYEQYF.